Below, 31 T cell receptor beta chains from the same sample are listed, as sequenced in a study of cytomegalovirus exposure and HLA in healthy donors. The primer mix had 60 Vbeta and 13 Jbeta primers. TCRdb's table, derived via immunoSEQ multiplex PCR, lists solely in-frame clones and lacks some. Of 100,000 or so clones listed, 70% to 80% were seen once; the top ten hold around 4%. What was sequenced was PBMCs. All receptors come from a female donor in good health and CMV-seropositive.

V and J are TRBV18 and TRBJ2-5; 10 nucleotides agree with TRBD2. Per germline, CDR1 KGHSH and CDR2 LQKENI. The CDR3 length is 17 residues. The J segment lost 5 bases and the V segment lost 4 bases, leaving 13 bases of the junction unmatched. This CDR3 is CASSRQLAGNEGETQYF. In DNA, the CDR3 is TGTGCCAGCTCACGGCAACTAGCGGGGAACGAGGGCGAGACCCAGTACTTC.

The chain recombines TRBV7-9 with TRBJ2-7, with 7 bases fitting TRBD1. This CDR3 has 16 amino acids. Germline trimming cut 6 bases from V and 0 bases from J; bases unmatched to any gene: 11. The germline gives CDR1 SEHNR, CDR2 FQNEAQ (reference sequence). CDR3 residues: CASSKGQPLSSYEQYF. The CDR3 nucleotides are TGTGCCAGCAGTAAGGGACAGCCGTTGAGCTCCTACGAGCAGTACTTC.

The V gene is TRBV7-2, the J gene TRBJ1-1; 7 bases are shared with TRBD1. This CDR3 contains 15 residues. The J segment lost 4 bases and the V segment lost 5 bases, leaving 10 bases of the junction unmatched. CDR1 is SGHTA, CDR2 FQGNSA, per germline. In DNA form, the CDR3 reads TGTGCCAGCAGCAATACCGGGACAGTCGGCACTGAAGCTTTCTTT. Its protein is CASSNTGTVGTEAFF.

V and J are TRBV5-8 and TRBJ1-2; 9 nucleotides agree with TRBD1. J was trimmed by 5 bases and V by 4 bases; bases with no gene match: 6. Germline-derived CDR1 and CDR2 are SGHTS and YDEGEE. The CDR3 contains 14 residues. This CDR3 reads CASSTGQGWYGYTF. In DNA, the CDR3 is TGTGCCAGCAGCACTGGACAGGGGTGGTATGGCTACACCTTC. Full variable domain (outside the CDR3, taken from reference TRBV5-8 and TRBJ1-2): EAGVTQSPTHLIKTRGQQATLRCSPISGHTSVYWYQQALGLGLQFLLWYDEGEERNRGNFPPRFSGRQFPNYSSELNVNALELEDSALYLCASSTGQGWYGYTFGSGTRLTVV.

V is TRBV5-8 and J is TRBJ2-1, with 8 nucleotides matching TRBD1. J was trimmed by 9 bases and V by 4 bases; bases with no gene match: 15. The germline V gene encodes CDR1 SGHTS and CDR2 YDEGEE. This CDR3 contains 16 residues. CDR3 region: CASSTPGQAFSGEQFF. Here the CDR3 DNA reads TGTGCCAGCAGCACACCGGGACAGGCATTTTCGGGTGAGCAGTTCTTC.

V usage is TRBV15 and J usage is TRBJ2-1, with D perhaps matching TRBD2 (7 bases). V lost 3 bases and J lost 8, with 17 bases in between. Per germline, CDR1 LNHNV and CDR2 YYDKDF (reference sequence). This CDR3 has 15 residues. The CDR3 loop is CATSRGGGGAYEQFF. The CDR3 nucleotides read TGTGCCACCAGCAGGGGGGGAGGGGGGGCCTATGAGCAGTTCTTC. Combining the CDR3 with reference TRBV15 and TRBJ2-1 gives the whole variable domain DAMVIQNPRYQVTQFGKPVTLSCSQTLNHNVMYWYQQKSSQAPKLLFHYYDKDFNNEADTPDNFQSRRPNTSFCFLDIRSPGLGDTAMYLCATSRGGGGAYEQFFGPGTRLTVL.

To note about this clone: One junction end does not reproduce the germline sequence, and a read error may be involved. The V call is TRBV6-4, the J call TRBJ2-4; the D gene is possibly TRBD2 (5 bases). Germline V gene lookup returns CDR1 MRHNA and CDR2 SNTAGT. This CDR3 is 11 amino acids long. The CDR3 region is CASIPGNSQYF. For the CDR3, the DNA is TGTGCCAGCATTCCCGGGAACAGTCAGTACTTC.

V gene TRBV19 combines with J gene TRBJ2-5; maybe TRBD2 (6 bases). This CDR3 has 16 amino acids. Deletions cut 7 bases from V and 4 bases from J, with 22 bases between. Germline lookup yields CDR1 LNHDA and CDR2 SQIVND (reference sequence). The chain's CDR3 is CASTPTLGLASETQYF. DNA of the CDR3: TGTGCCAGTACCCCTACCTTAGGCCTAGCGTCAGAGACCCAGTACTTC.

This CDR3 is CASSVQGATEAFF. In nucleotides, the CDR3 is TGTGCCAGCAGTGTACAGGGGGCTACTGAAGCTTTCTTT. This sequence joins TRBV6-5 and TRBJ1-1; 9 positions match TRBD1. J lost 5 bases, V lost 5 bases, and 3 bases had no gene match. CDR1 is MNHEY, CDR2 SVGAGI, per germline. This CDR3 region has 13 residues.

The chain recombines TRBV11-2 with TRBJ2-7; no reliable D call. CDR1 is SGHAT, CDR2 FQNNGV, per germline. Trimming removed 1 base at V and 10 bases at J, with 14 bases between. The CDR3 length is 13 residues. The CDR3 is CASSLAKVRNQYF. Here the CDR3 DNA reads TGTGCCAGCAGCTTAGCCAAAGTCAGGAACCAGTACTTC.

Details on this clone: The junction differs from germline at one of its ends, possibly a read error. The J gene is TRBJ2-4, the V gene TRBV6-5, with TRBD1 matching over 7 bases. The V gene's germline CDR1 is MNHEY and CDR2 SVGAGI. CDR3 size: 15 residues. The CDR3 protein is CASAPGQIAKNSQYF. The CDR3 DNA reads TGTGCCAGCGCTCCGGGACAGATAGCCAAAAACAGTCAGTACTTC.

The chain has TRBV10-3 and TRBJ2-7; TRBD1 aligns across 9 bases. Germline V lookup: CDR1 ENHRY, CDR2 SYGVKD. This CDR3 has 15 residues. Unmatched junction bases numbered 8, after V lost 4 bases and J lost 4 bases. The CDR3 DNA reads TGTGCCATCAGTGTTCTTACAGGGGGCGCGTACGAGCAGTACTTC. The encoded protein is CAISVLTGGAYEQYF.

The rearrangement joins TRBV30 to TRBJ2-5; D might be TRBD2 (5 bases). With 2 bases removed from V and 7 bases from J, the gap between germline ends came to 14 bases. Germline loops: CDR1 GTSNPN, CDR2 SVGIG (reference sequence). This CDR3 region has 13 residues. The DNA for the CDR3 is TGTGCCTGGAGTTCGGACTTTGGAGGGACCCAGTACTTC. Encoded protein: CAWSSDFGGTQYF.

The chain recombines TRBV5-1 with TRBJ2-1; D perhaps matches TRBD1 (6 bases). V was pared by 0 bases and J by 0 bases, with 10 bases between. CDR3 size: 16 residues. The germline CDR1 and CDR2 sequences are SGHRS and YFSETQ. CDR3: CASSLVGAGSYNEQFF. For the CDR3, the DNA is TGCGCCAGCAGCTTGGTGGGGGCCGGCTCCTACAATGAGCAGTTCTTC.

The chain links TRBV19 to TRBJ2-3, with 7 positions matching TRBD2. The germline V gene has CDR1 LNHDA and CDR2 SQIVND (reference sequence). V was pared by 4 bases and J by 0 bases, with 7 bases of the junction left unmatched. The CDR3 extends over 16 amino acids. The CDR3 sequence is CASSNPAGVSTDTQYF. CDR3 in DNA: TGTGCCAGTAGTAACCCCGCGGGGGTTAGCACAGATACGCAGTATTTT.

The V and J genes are TRBV7-2 and TRBJ2-2; D perhaps matches TRBD2 (7 bases). The CDR3 extends over 14 amino acids. Germline CDR1 SGHTA, CDR2 FQGNSA. Deletions cut 5 bases from V and 4 bases from J, with 11 bases between. The CDR3: CASSLRGATGELFF. As DNA, the CDR3 is TGTGCCAGCAGCCTCCGGGGGGCCACCGGGGAGCTGTTTTTT.

This clone was seen once. The chain recombines TRBV4-2 with TRBJ2-3; the match to TRBD1 covers 7 bases. The CDR3 extends over 15 amino acids. Per germline, CDR1 LGHNA and CDR2 YNFKEQ. The ends lost 3 bases at V and 1 base at J; junction bases unmatched: 4. CDR3 sequence: CASSQGDSRTDTQYF. The CDR3 region has the DNA TGTGCCAGCAGCCAGGGGGACAGCCGCACAGATACGCAGTATTTT.

The chain uses TRBV6-1 and TRBJ2-7; D may be TRBD1 (6 bases). Germline V gene data show CDR1 as MNHNS and CDR2 as SASEGT. V lost 4 bases to trimming and J lost 2 bases, with 9 bases between them. This CDR3 region has 13 residues. CDR3 nucleotide sequence: TGTGCCAGCAGTGCACAGGGAACCTACGAGCAGTACTTC. Translated: CASSAQGTYEQYF.

V is TRBV2 and J is TRBJ2-1; a weak D match, TRBD1 (6 bases). Looked up from germline, CDR1 is SNHLY and CDR2 is FYNNEI. V dropped 8 bases and J dropped 5 bases, with 16 bases sitting between them. This CDR3 spans 14 amino acids. CDR3 DNA: TGTGCCAGCCATTACAGGGCGGAGAACAATGAGCAGTTCTTC. Its protein is CASHYRAENNEQFF.

The chain employs TRBV7-7 and TRBJ1-1, with 9 bases aligning to TRBD1. This CDR3 spans 17 amino acids. Germline CDR1 reads SSHAT; CDR2 reads FNYEAQ (reference sequence). After removal of 5 bases from V and 0 bases from J, the junction contained 10 bases not matched to a gene. In nucleotides, the CDR3 is TGTGCCAGCAGCCCAATCCACGGGACAGGGATGAACACTGAAGCTTTCTTT. The encoded protein is CASSPIHGTGMNTEAFF.

This chain connects TRBV15 to TRBJ2-3, with D possibly matching TRBD1 (6 bases). Germline V gives CDR1 LNHNV, CDR2 YYDKDF (reference sequence). This CDR3 region has 15 residues. Deletions cut 3 bases from V and 0 bases from J, with 10 bases between. CDR3: CATSSQGFSTDTQYF. CDR3 nucleotide sequence: TGTGCCACCAGCAGCCAGGGGTTTAGCACAGATACGCAGTATTTT.

With respect to this clone: A read error may account for a junction end that differs from germline. The rearrangement joins TRBV7-9 to TRBJ2-3, with 13 positions matching TRBD2. This CDR3 has 15 residues. Germline V gives CDR1 SEHNR, CDR2 FQNEAQ (reference sequence). The CDR3 reads CSSSPGLAGSDTQYF. CDR3 DNA sequence: TGTTCCAGCAGCCCGGGACTAGCGGGATCAGATACGCAGTATTTT.

This sequence joins TRBV6-1 and TRBJ2-7; 12 nucleotides align to TRBD2. CDR3 size: 18 residues. Germline values: CDR1 MNHNS, CDR2 SASEGT. The V gene end was trimmed by 3 bases and the J gene end by 4 bases; junction bases not matched to a gene: 13. The CDR3 DNA is TGTGCCAGCAGTGAGGGACTAGCGGGCCGGGCCTCGGATTACGAGCAGTACTTC. This translates into CASSEGLAGRASDYEQYF.

This chain links TRBV29-1 with TRBJ1-2; 7 nucleotides agree with TRBD1. V lost 8 bases, J lost 2 bases, and 11 bases stayed unmatched. Per the germline V gene, CDR1 is SQVTM and CDR2 is ANQGSEA. The CDR3 loop spans 14 amino acids. The CDR3 coding sequence is TGCAGCACCCCTTCGGGACAGCGGAACTATGGCTACACCTTC. It codes for CSTPSGQRNYGYTF. Using reference TRBV29-1 and TRBJ1-2 for the parts outside the CDR3, the full variable domain is SAVISQKPSRDICQRGTSLTIQCQVDSQVTMMFWYRQQPGQSLTLIATANQGSEATYESGFVIDKFPISRPNLTFSTLTVSNMSPEDSSIYLCSTPSGQRNYGYTFGSGTRLTVV.

This clone was picked up one time. The chain is built from TRBV5-1 and TRBJ2-7; 8 bases are a match to TRBD2. The CDR3 runs 14 residues. The trim removed 4 bases at V and 5 bases at J, leaving 8 bases unmatched. Germline V gene data show CDR1 as SGHRS and CDR2 as YFSETQ. In nucleotides, the CDR3 is TGCGCCAGCAGCCCGGGGGGGGACGTCAACGAGCAGTACTTC. Its protein product is CASSPGGDVNEQYF.

This chain joins TRBV15 and TRBJ1-2; D not resolved. Trimming pared 5 bases from V and 2 bases from J, leaving 9 bases between. Germline V lookup: CDR1 LNHNV, CDR2 YYDKDF (reference sequence). The CDR3 loop spans 13 amino acids. The CDR3 DNA follows: TGTGCCACCAGCCCCCGGGAGAACTATGGCTACACCTTC. Translation gives CATSPRENYGYTF.

The CDR3 DNA follows: TGCAGCGTTGAAGTCAGGGGGTTAGATACGCAGTATTTT. Its protein is CSVEVRGLDTQYF. V usage is TRBV29-1 and J usage is TRBJ2-3; 7 nucleotides align to TRBD1. The germline gives CDR1 SQVTM, CDR2 ANQGSEA. The CDR3 runs to 13 residues. V was pared by 1 base and J by 5 bases, with 3 bases of the junction left unmatched.

This clone was seen only a few times. The gene calls are TRBV7-9 and TRBJ1-4, with 10 positions matching TRBD1. Germline lookup yields CDR1 SEHNR and CDR2 FQNEAQ (reference sequence). This CDR3 region has 16 residues. With 5 bases clipped from V and 7 bases from J, the junction kept 10 bases outside the gene matches. The CDR3 sequence is CASSPTGTGEFEKLFF. The DNA for the CDR3 is TGTGCCAGCAGCCCGACCGGGACAGGGGAGTTTGAAAAACTGTTTTTT.

Note on this clone: At one end the junction does not follow the germline gene, possibly because of a read error. The chain couples TRBV10-3 to TRBJ2-7; 10 bases agree with TRBD1. The V gene's germline CDR1 is ENHRY and CDR2 SYGVKD. The CDR3 has 17 residues. The CDR3 nucleotides read TGTGCCACCAGTGATGGCGAGACCGGGACAGGGGTGTACGAGCAGTACTTC. The encoded protein is CATSDGETGTGVYEQYF.

This chain uses TRBV19 with TRBJ2-1; 7 bases are shared with TRBD1. From germline, CDR1 is LNHDA and CDR2 SQIVND (reference sequence). J was trimmed by 8 bases and V by 6 bases; bases with no gene match: 7. This CDR3 comprises 13 residues. The CDR3 protein is CASSRQGSDEQFF. CDR3 DNA: TGTGCCAGTAGCAGACAGGGATCCGATGAGCAGTTCTTC.

The chain links TRBV18 to TRBJ2-3, with a weak D call TRBD2 (5 bases). V was trimmed by 10 bases and J by 0 bases, leaving 17 bases between them. This CDR3 comprises 15 residues. Germline CDR1 and CDR2: KGHSH and LQKENI. The CDR3 spells CATRFQTGSTDTQYF. CDR3 coding DNA: TGTGCCACCAGATTTCAGACGGGGAGCACAGATACGCAGTATTTT.